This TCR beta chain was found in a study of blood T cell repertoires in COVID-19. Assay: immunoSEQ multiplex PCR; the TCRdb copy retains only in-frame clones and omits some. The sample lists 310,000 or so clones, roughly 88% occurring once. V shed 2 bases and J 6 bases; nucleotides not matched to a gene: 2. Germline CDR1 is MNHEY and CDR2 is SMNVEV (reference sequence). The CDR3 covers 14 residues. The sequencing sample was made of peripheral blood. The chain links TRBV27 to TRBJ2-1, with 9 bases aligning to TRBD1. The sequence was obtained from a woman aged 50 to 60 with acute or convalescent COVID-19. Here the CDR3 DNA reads TGTGCCAGCAGTTTAGGGACAGGGATCAATGAGCAGTTCTTC. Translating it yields CASSLGTGINEQFF.